A selection of T cell receptor beta chains follows, all from one sample in a study of shared clonotypes between healthy human individuals. Clones were read by immunoSEQ multiplex PCR, and TCRdb kept only the in-frame ones, dropping some. The top ten clones hold less than 0.35% of a sample with around 370,000 clones, 96% of them seen once. The sample consisted of memory CD8+ T cells sorted from blood. All receptors come from a man in his thirties or forties in good health. The CDR3 runs from the conserved cysteine through the conserved F or W. D genes are given only for firm matches. Some rows have no size entry. The others give once, few or many, or a class for an expanded clone.

NA	TRBJ2-7	NA	TRBV10-3	CATSPEHYEQYF	TGTGCCACCAGCCCGGAACACTACGAGCAGTACTTC
TRBD1	TRBJ1-3	NA	TRBV5-6	CASSHRGPGNTIYF	TGTGCCAGCAGCCACAGGGGGCCGGGAAACACCATATATTTT
TRBD1	TRBJ2-5	NA	TRBV6-5	CASLDRLGETQYF	TGTGCCAGCCTGGACAGGTTGGGGGAGACCCAGTACTTC
NA	TRBJ2-7	NA	TRBV5-4	CASSLAHEQYF	TGTGCCAGCAGCTTGGCCCACGAGCAGTACTTC
NA	TRBJ1-2	NA	TRBV6-5	CASSYSTGGAGYGYTF	TGTGCCAGCAGTTACTCGACCGGGGGGGCGGGCTATGGCTACACCTTC
TRBD1	TRBJ2-3	NA	TRBV15	CATSRDTETGEKTDTQYF	TGTGCCACCAGCAGAGATACGGAAACAGGGGAAAAAACAGATACGCAGTATTTT
NA	TRBJ2-2	NA	TRBV5-1	CASQETGNTGELFF	TGCGCCAGCCAGGAGACAGGGAACACCGGGGAGCTGTTTTTT
NA	TRBJ1-2	NA	TRBV15	CATRATNYGYTF	TGTGCCACCAGGGCTACTAACTATGGCTACACCTTC
NA	TRBJ1-1	NA	TRBV29-1	CSVVDSKNTEAFF	TGCAGCGTGGTCGACAGTAAGAACACTGAAGCTTTCTTT
TRBD1	TRBJ2-7	NA	TRBV19	CASSPLDRGEQYF	TGTGCCAGTAGTCCCCTCGACAGGGGCGAGCAGTACTTC
NA	TRBJ2-1	once	TRBV9	CASSVSGVSYNEQFF	TGTGCCAGCAGCGTATCGGGAGTCTCCTACAATGAGCAGTTCTTC
NA	TRBJ1-1	NA	TRBV5-6	CASSLGGLEAFF	TGTGCCAGCAGCTTGGGGGGTCTTGAAGCTTTCTTT
NA	TRBJ1-1	NA	TRBV14	CASSQGWGLNTEAFF	TGTGCCAGCAGCCAAGGTTGGGGGTTGAACACTGAAGCTTTCTTT
NA	TRBJ1-1	NA	TRBV30	CAWSVSANTEAFF	TGTGCCTGGAGTGTATCGGCGAACACTGAAGCTTTCTTT
NA	TRBJ2-7	NA	TRBV7-9	CASSSSSYEQYF	TGTGCCAGCAGCTCCAGCTCCTACGAGCAGTACTTC
NA	TRBJ2-5	NA	TRBV4-1	CASSSDWEQETQYF	TGCGCCAGCAGCTCCGACTGGGAACAAGAGACCCAGTACTTC
NA	TRBJ2-6	NA	TRBV6-4	CASSDSAGGANVLTF	TGTGCCAGCAGTGACTCGGCAGGTGGGGCCAACGTCCTGACTTTC
NA	TRBJ1-2	NA	TRBV10-2	CASSEEGDYGYTF	TGCGCCAGCAGTGAGGAGGGAGACTATGGCTACACCTTC
TRBD2	TRBJ2-1	NA	TRBV4-1	CASSQVAPTSGSDNEQFF	TGCGCCAGCAGCCAAGTTGCCCCGACTAGCGGGAGCGACAATGAGCAGTTCTTC
TRBD2	TRBJ2-5	NA	TRBV7-2	CASSQAGVAGETQYF	TGTGCCAGCAGCCAAGCGGGAGTGGCCGGGGAGACCCAGTACTTC
NA	TRBJ1-5	NA	TRBV6-5	CASRKTLNSNQPQHF	TGTGCCAGCAGAAAGACATTGAATAGCAATCAGCCCCAGCATTTT
NA	TRBJ2-4	few	TRBV7-2	CASSLAGAKNIQYF	TGTGCCAGCAGCTTAGCGGGAGCCAAAAACATTCAGTACTTC
NA	TRBJ2-2	NA	TRBV7-9	CASIPDTGELFF	TGTGCCAGCATCCCGGACACCGGGGAGCTGTTTTTT
NA	TRBJ2-1	NA	TRBV5-1	CASSSDGSGPNEQFF	TGCGCCAGCAGCTCGGACGGGTCCGGACCCAATGAGCAGTTCTTC
NA	TRBJ1-4	NA	TRBV7-2	CASSLVGNEREKLFF	TGTGCCAGCAGCTTAGTTGGGAATGAACGGGAAAAACTGTTTTTT
NA	TRBJ1-2	NA	TRBV6-5	CASSYSVIGQGYGYTF	TGTGCCAGCAGTTACTCGGTAATCGGGCAGGGCTATGGCTACACCTTC
NA	TRBJ2-1	NA	TRBV30	CAWSGEPDSYNEQFF	TGTGCCTGGTCGGGGGAGCCGGATTCCTACAATGAGCAGTTCTTC
NA	TRBJ1-1	NA	TRBV11-1	CASSASLQDTEAFF	TGTGCCAGCAGCGCTTCATTACAAGACACTGAAGCTTTCTTT